The 12 T cell receptor beta chains given below trace back to one sample, sequenced in a study of cytomegalovirus exposure and HLA in healthy donors (TCRdb year 2017). The library relied on the immunoSEQ multiplex PCR assay. The table was pulled from immuneACCESS by TCRdb, which kept in-frame rearrangements only. Such tables lose some clones; where checked, under half of the loss comes from unresolved V genes, and the rest has no known cause. The sample records about 150,000 clones, approximately 86% of which are singletons. Approximately 20% of the sample is taken by the ten largest. The sequenced material came from PBMCs. These receptors originate from a man younger than 35 in good health and CMV-seropositive.

In this sample, this clone turned up once. The chain combines TRBV7-2 with TRBJ1-4, with D maybe TRBD1 (6 bases). V was pared by 5 bases and J by 8 bases, with 18 bases between. Looked up from germline, CDR1 is SGHTA and CDR2 is FQGNSA. CDR3 length: 15 residues. CDR3 sequence reads: CASSQGQFGSEKLFF. CDR3 coding DNA: TGTGCCAGCAGCCAAGGACAGTTTGGATCCGAAAAACTGTTTTTT.

The V gene is TRBV6-5, the J gene TRBJ1-3; D may be TRBD1 (6 bases). Trimming pared 7 bases from V and 4 bases from J, leaving 14 bases between. CDR3 size: 14 residues. Germline CDR1 and CDR2: MNHEY and SVGAGI. The CDR3: CASTPSGAGNTIYF. In nucleotides, the CDR3 is TGTGCCAGCACCCCATCAGGGGCCGGAAACACCATATATTTT.

The chain links TRBV5-6 to TRBJ2-7; a possible D gene is TRBD1 (6 bases). Germline V CDR1 and CDR2: SGHDT, YYEEEE. The CDR3 length is 13 residues. V was pared by 6 bases and J by 2 bases, with 12 bases between. CDR3 in amino acids: CASTSQGTYEQYF. The DNA for the CDR3 is TGTGCCAGCACCTCACAGGGCACCTACGAGCAGTACTTC.

The chain has TRBV25-1 and TRBJ1-5; TRBD1 might be the D (5 bases). The CDR3 runs to 14 residues. Germline lookup yields CDR1 MGHDK and CDR2 SYGVNS. Trimming shortened V by 3 bases and J by 0 bases, and 6 bases separated the two germline ends. The CDR3 loop reads CASSEGGSNQPQHF. The CDR3 bases are TGTGCCAGCAGTGAGGGGGGTAGCAATCAGCCCCAGCATTTT.

The V gene is TRBV14, the J gene TRBJ2-5; 10 bases agree with TRBD2. This CDR3 contains 19 residues. CDR1 SGHDN and CDR2 FVKESK come from the germline V gene. J gave up 1 base and V 6 bases, and 17 bases lay outside the gene matches. In DNA form, the CDR3 reads TGTGCCAGCAGAATACTAGCGGGATTATGCCACTGGGGCCAAGAGACCCAGTACTTC. Its protein product is CASRILAGLCHWGQETQYF.

This chain connects TRBV5-1 to TRBJ2-3; D is possibly TRBD2 (5 bases). The CDR3 consists of 14 residues. Germline values: CDR1 SGHRS, CDR2 YFSETQ. V dropped 7 bases and J dropped 1 base, with 13 bases sitting between them. The CDR3 protein is CASFRRGGTDTQYF. CDR3 DNA sequence: TGCGCCAGCTTCCGCCGGGGAGGCACAGATACGCAGTATTTT.

The V call is TRBV27, the J call TRBJ2-5, with 16 bases aligning to TRBD2. Germline V CDR1 and CDR2: MNHEY, SMNVEV (reference sequence). The CDR3 loop spans 22 amino acids. The ends lost 2 bases at V and 5 bases at J; junction bases unmatched: 20. DNA for the CDR3: TGTGCCAGCAGTTTAACGTCTGTTGGGACTAGCGGGAGGGCCGGTTGGGTGGAGACCCAGTACTTC. This codes for CASSLTSVGTSGRAGWVETQYF.

The V gene is TRBV29-1, the J gene TRBJ2-5; 10 bases match TRBD1. The CDR3 is 13 amino acids. V shed 3 bases and J 4 bases; nucleotides not matched to a gene: 2. Germline V gene sequence: CDR1 SQVTM, CDR2 ANQGSEA. This CDR3 reads CSVERDRGETQYF. The CDR3 DNA reads as TGCAGCGTTGAGAGGGACAGGGGAGAGACCCAGTACTTC.

The gene calls are TRBV7-3 and TRBJ2-1; 9 bases are a match to TRBD1. The CDR3 totals 14 residues. Germline V gives CDR1 SGHTA, CDR2 FQGTGA. J lost 5 bases, V lost 5 bases, and 4 bases had no gene match. The CDR3 DNA reads as TGTGCCAGCAGCCTCCGACAGGGGGACAATGAGCAGTTCTTC. Amino acid sequence: CASSLRQGDNEQFF. Filled out from reference TRBV7-3 and TRBJ2-1, the complete variable domain reads GAGVSQTPSNKVTEKGKYVELRCDPISGHTALYWYRQSLGQGPEFLIYFQGTGAADDSGLPNDRFFAVRPEGSVSTLKIQRTERGDSAVYLCASSLRQGDNEQFFGPGTRLTVL.

This chain connects TRBV19 to TRBJ1-2; D possibly corresponds to TRBD1 (6 bases). CDR1 LNHDA and CDR2 SQIVND come from the germline V gene (reference sequence). The V and J ends lost 6 bases and 1 base respectively, with 15 bases between them. This CDR3 is built from 15 residues. In DNA form, the CDR3 reads TGTGCCAGTAGAATCCGGGACACCTTTAACTATGGCTACACCTTC. As protein: CASRIRDTFNYGYTF.

The chain carries TRBV13 and TRBJ2-7; 8 nucleotides match TRBD1. CDR3 length equals 13 residues. Looked up from germline, CDR1 is PRHDT and CDR2 is FYEKMQ (reference sequence). Trimming removed 4 bases from V and 7 bases from J; junction bases left unmatched: 6. DNA of the CDR3: TGTGCCAGCAGCTACCAGGGACAGGTTGAGCAGTACTTC. Encoded protein: CASSYQGQVEQYF.

The chain joins TRBV27 to TRBJ2-2, with 9 bases lining up with TRBD2. The J segment lost 7 bases and the V segment lost 7 bases, leaving 7 bases of the junction unmatched. The CDR3 is 14 residues long. Germline CDR1 MNHEY, CDR2 SMNVEV (reference sequence). CDR3 sequence (DNA): TGTGCCAGCACCCAGCGGGGGGTGGTCGGGGAGCTGTTTTTT. Amino acid sequence: CASTQRGVVGELFF.